What follows are 5 T cell receptor beta chains derived from one specimen sequenced in a study of T cell repertoires in cytomegalovirus infection. MiXCR, run by TCRdb on the reads, gives a single entry per CDR3 protein. The data contain a few hundred thousand distinct CDR3 sequences, around 9.5% of them singletons. Sequencing was performed on PBMCs. The receptors stem from a human donor in good health (CMV status not recorded). Some clones in this sample may be carry-over from other donors' samples.

Ten or more counts support this clonotype. The J gene is TRBJ2-2, the V gene TRBV7-3; D possibly uses TRBD1 or TRBD2 (6 bases each). From germline, CDR1 is SGHTA and CDR2 FQGTGA. CDR3 length: 15 residues. Deletions cut 5 bases from V and 7 bases from J, with 17 bases between. The CDR3 bases are TGTGCCAGCAGCCGGGGGCCAGGGTCGGTCGGGGAGCTGTTTTTT. Protein sequence: CASSRGPGSVGELFF.

This clonotype was found many times. The gene calls are TRBV7-2 and TRBJ1-3, with 7 positions matching TRBD1. CDR3 size: 15 residues. Germline lookup yields CDR1 SGHTA and CDR2 FQGNSA. Unmatched junction bases numbered 3, after V lost 4 bases and J lost 0 bases. This chain's CDR3 is CASSSRQGSGNTIYF. The CDR3, as DNA: TGTGCCAGCAGCTCGAGACAGGGCTCTGGAAACACCATATATTTT.

This clonotype was recorded a few times. This sequence joins TRBV6-1 and TRBJ1-5, with D perhaps TRBD1 (6 bases). Deletions cut 5 bases from V and 5 bases from J, with 19 bases between. The germline CDR1 and CDR2 sequences are MNHNS and SASEGT. This CDR3 has 16 amino acids. In DNA, the CDR3 is TGTGCCAGCAGTCCAACCAGCGGACAGTCCCATCAGCCCCAGCATTTT. It codes for CASSPTSGQSHQPQHF.

The chain joins TRBV11-2 to TRBJ2-2; D possibly uses TRBD1 or TRBD2 (5 bases each). The germline gives CDR1 SGHAT, CDR2 FQNNGV. V lost 4 bases and J 7 bases, leaving 13 bases between the germline ends. This CDR3 is 14 amino acids long. Here the CDR3 reads CASSSLRGFGELFF. CDR3 DNA sequence: TGTGCCAGCAGCTCGCTGAGGGGCTTCGGGGAGCTGTTTTTT.

There are a few counts of this clonotype. CDR3 nucleotide sequence: TGTGCCAGCAGTTTACAGGGGGTCACCTACAATGAGCAGTTCTTC. This sequence encodes CASSLQGVTYNEQFF. This chain joins TRBV6-2 or TRBV6-3 and TRBJ2-1; TRBD1 matches at 8 bases. The CDR3 is 15 residues long. Germline CDR1 reads MNHEY; CDR2 reads SVGEGT. Germline trimming cut 4 bases from V and 2 bases from J; bases unmatched to any gene: 4.